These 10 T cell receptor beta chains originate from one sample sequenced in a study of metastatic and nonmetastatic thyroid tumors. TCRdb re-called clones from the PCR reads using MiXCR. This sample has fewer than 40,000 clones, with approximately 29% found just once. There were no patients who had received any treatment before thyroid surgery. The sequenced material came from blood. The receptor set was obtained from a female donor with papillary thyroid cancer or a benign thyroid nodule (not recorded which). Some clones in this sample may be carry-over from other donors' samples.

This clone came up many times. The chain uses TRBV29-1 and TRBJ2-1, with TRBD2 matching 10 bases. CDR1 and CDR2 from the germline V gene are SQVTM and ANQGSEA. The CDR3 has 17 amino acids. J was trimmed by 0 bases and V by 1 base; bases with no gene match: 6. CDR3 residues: CSVEGVPSGSSYNEQFF. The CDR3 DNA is TGCAGCGTTGAAGGGGTTCCTAGCGGGAGCTCCTACAATGAGCAGTTCTTC.

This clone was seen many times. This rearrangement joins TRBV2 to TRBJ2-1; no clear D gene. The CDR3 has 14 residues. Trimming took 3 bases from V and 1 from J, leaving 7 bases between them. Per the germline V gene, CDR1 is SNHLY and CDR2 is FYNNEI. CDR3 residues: CASSDWRSYNEQFF. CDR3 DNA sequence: TGTGCCAGCAGTGACTGGAGATCCTACAATGAGCAGTTCTTC.

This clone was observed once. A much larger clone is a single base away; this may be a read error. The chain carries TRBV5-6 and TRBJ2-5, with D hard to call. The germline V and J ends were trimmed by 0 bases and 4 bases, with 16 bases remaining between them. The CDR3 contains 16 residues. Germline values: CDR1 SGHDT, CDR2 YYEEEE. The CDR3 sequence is CASSLVYGQVRETQYF. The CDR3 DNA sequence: TGTGCCAGCAGCTTGGTTTATGGGCAGGTCCGAGAGACCCAGTACTTC.

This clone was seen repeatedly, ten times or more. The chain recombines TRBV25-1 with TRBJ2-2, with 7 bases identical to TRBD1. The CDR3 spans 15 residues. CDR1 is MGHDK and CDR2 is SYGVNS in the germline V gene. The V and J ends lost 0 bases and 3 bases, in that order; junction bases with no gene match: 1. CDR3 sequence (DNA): TGTGCCAGCAGTGAATACGACAGGGACACCGGGGAGCTGTTTTTT. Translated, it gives CASSEYDRDTGELFF.

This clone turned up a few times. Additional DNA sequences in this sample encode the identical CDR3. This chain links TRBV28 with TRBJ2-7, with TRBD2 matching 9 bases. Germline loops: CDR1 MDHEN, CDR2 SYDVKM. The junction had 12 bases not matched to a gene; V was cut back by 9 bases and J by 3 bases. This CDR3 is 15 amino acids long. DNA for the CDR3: TGTGCCAGTCCTTTAGAGGAGCGGGAGGACTACGAGCAGTACTTC. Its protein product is CASPLEEREDYEQYF.

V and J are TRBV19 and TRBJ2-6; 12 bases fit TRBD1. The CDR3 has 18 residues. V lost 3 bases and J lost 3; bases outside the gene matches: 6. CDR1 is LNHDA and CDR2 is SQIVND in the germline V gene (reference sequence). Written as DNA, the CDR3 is TGTGCCAGTAGTATTAGGGGACAGGGGGCGTGTGGGGCCAACGTCCTGACTTTC. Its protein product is CASSIRGQGACGANVLTF.

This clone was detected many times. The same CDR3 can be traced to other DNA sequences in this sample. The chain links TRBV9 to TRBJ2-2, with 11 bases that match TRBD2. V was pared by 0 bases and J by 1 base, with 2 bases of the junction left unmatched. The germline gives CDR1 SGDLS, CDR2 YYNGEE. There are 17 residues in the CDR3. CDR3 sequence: CASSVELAGENTGELFF. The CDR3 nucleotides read TGTGCCAGCAGCGTAGAACTAGCGGGAGAGAACACCGGGGAGCTGTTTTTT.

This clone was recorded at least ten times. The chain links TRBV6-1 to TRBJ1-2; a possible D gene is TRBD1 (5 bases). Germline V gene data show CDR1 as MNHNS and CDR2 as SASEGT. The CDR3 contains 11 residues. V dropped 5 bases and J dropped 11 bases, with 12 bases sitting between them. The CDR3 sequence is CASSSRTHYTF. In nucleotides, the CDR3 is TGTGCCAGCAGTTCGAGGACACATTACACCTTC.

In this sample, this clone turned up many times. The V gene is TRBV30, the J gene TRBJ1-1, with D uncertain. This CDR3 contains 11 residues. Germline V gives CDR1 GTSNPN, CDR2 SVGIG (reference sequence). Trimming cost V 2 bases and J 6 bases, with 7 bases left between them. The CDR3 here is CAWSSIPEAFF. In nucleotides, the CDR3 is TGTGCCTGGAGTTCCATCCCTGAAGCTTTCTTT.

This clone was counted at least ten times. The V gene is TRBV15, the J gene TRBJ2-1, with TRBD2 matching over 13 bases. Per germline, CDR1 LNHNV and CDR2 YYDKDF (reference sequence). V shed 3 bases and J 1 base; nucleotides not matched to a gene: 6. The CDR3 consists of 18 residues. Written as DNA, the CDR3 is TGTGCCACCAGCAGGGGCGGACTAGCGGGAGCTTCCTACAATGAGCAGTTCTTC. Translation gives CATSRGGLAGASYNEQFF.